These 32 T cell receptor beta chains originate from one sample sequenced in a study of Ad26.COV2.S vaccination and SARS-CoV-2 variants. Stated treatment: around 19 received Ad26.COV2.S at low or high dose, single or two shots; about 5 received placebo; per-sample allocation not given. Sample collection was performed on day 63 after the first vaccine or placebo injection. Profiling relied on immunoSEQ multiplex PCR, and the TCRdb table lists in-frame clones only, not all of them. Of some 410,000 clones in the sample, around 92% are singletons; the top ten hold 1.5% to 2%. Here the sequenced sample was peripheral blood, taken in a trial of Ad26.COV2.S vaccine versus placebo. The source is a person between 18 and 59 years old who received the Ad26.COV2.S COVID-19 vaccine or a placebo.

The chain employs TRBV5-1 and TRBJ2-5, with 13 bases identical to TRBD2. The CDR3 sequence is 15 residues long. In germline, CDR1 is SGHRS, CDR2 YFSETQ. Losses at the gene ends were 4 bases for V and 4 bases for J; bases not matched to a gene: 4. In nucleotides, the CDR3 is TGCGCCAGCAGCCCGGGACTAGCGGGGCTAGAGACCCAGTACTTC. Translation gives CASSPGLAGLETQYF. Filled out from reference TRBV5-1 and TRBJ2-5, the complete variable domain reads KAGVTQTPRYLIKTRGQQVTLSCSPISGHRSVSWYQQTPGQGLQFLFEYFSETQRNKGNFPGRFSGRQFSNSRSEMNVSTLELGDSALYLCASSPGLAGLETQYFGPGTRLLVL.

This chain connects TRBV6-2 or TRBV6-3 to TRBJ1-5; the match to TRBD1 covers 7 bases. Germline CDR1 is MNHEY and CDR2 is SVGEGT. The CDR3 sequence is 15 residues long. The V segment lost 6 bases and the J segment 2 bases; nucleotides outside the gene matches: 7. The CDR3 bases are TGTGCCAGCAGCTCGACAGGGCGGGGCAATCAGCCCCAGCATTTT. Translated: CASSSTGRGNQPQHF.

The CDR3 DNA reads as TGCGCCAGCAGCCAAGATCGGGCAAGCTCCTACGAGCAGTACTTC. Protein sequence: CASSQDRASSYEQYF. The rearrangement links TRBV4-3 to TRBJ2-7; unclear D gene. V was shortened by 0 bases and J by 0 bases, with 9 bases between the two germline ends. Germline CDR1 reads LGHNA; CDR2 reads YSLEER. This CDR3 region has 15 residues.

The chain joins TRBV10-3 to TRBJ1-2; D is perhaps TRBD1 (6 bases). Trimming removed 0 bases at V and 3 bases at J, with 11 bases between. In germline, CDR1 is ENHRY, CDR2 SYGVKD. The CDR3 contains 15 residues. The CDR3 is CAISESYRVDYGYTF. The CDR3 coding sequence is TGTGCCATCAGTGAGTCTTACAGGGTAGACTATGGCTACACCTTC.

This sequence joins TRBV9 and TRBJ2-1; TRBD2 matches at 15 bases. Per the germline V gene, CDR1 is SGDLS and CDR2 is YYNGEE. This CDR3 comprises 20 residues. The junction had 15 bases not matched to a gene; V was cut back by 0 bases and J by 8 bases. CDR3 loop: CASSVGFGLAGGLYLDEQFF. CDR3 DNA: TGTGCCAGCAGCGTAGGTTTCGGACTAGCGGGGGGGCTTTACCTTGATGAGCAGTTCTTC.

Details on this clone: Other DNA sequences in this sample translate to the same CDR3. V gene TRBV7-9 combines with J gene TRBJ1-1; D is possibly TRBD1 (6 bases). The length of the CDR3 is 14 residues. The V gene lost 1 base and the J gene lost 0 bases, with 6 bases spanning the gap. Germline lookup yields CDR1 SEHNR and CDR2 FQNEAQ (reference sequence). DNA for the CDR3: TGTGCCAGCAGCTTAGGGGGGCTGAACACTGAAGCTTTCTTT. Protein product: CASSLGGLNTEAFF.

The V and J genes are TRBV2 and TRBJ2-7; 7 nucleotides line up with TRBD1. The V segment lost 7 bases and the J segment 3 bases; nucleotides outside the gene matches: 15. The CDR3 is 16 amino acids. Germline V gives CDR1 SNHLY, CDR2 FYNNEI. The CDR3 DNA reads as TGTGCCAGCACCACCCTGAGGACAGGATACCTCTACGAGCAGTACTTC. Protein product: CASTTLRTGYLYEQYF.

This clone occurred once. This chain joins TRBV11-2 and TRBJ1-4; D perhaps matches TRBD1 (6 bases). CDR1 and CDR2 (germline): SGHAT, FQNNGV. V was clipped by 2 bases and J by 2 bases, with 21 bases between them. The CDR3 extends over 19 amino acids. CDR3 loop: CASSLLIRAGASTNEKLFF. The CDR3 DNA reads TGTGCCAGCAGCTTATTAATCCGGGCAGGGGCTAGTACTAATGAAAAACTGTTTTTT.

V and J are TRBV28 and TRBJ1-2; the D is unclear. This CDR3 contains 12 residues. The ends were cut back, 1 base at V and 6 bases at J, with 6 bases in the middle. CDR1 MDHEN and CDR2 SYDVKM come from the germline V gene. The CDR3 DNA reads TGTGCCAGCAGTTTATCGGGCAATGGCTACACCTTC. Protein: CASSLSGNGYTF.

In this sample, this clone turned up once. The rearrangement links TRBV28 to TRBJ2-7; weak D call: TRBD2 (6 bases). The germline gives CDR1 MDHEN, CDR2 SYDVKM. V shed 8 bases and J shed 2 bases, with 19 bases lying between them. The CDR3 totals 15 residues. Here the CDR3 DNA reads TGTGCCAGCGGGAAACCGGGACTGCGGACCTACGAGCAGTACTTC. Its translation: CASGKPGLRTYEQYF. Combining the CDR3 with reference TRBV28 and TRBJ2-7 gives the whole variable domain DVKVTQSSRYLVKRTGEKVFLECVQDMDHENMFWYRQDPGLGLRLIYFSYDVKMKEKGDIPEGYSVSREKKERFSLILESASTNQTSMYLCASGKPGLRTYEQYFGPGTRLTVT.

CDR3 residues: CASIIRGEGTEAFF. The CDR3 DNA is TGTGCCAGCATCATCCGTGGGGAAGGGACTGAAGCTTTCTTT. This chain joins TRBV2 and TRBJ1-1; no clear D. The V end lost 7 bases, the J end lost 5 bases, and 17 bases lay between the germline ends. Per the germline V gene, CDR1 is SNHLY and CDR2 is FYNNEI. The CDR3 has 14 residues.

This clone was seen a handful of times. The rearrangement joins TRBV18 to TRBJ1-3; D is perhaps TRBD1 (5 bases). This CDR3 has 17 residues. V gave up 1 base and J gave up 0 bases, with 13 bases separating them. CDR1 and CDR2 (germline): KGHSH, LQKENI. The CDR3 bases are TGTGCCAGCTCACCACTCCGCCGGGACCGCTCTGGAAACACCATATATTTT. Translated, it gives CASSPLRRDRSGNTIYF.

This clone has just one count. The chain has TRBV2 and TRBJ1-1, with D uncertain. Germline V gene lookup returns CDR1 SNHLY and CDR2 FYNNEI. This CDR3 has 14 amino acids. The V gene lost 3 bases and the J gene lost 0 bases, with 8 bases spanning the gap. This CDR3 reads CASSDRAMNTEAFF. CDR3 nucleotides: TGTGCCAGCAGTGACCGGGCCATGAACACTGAAGCTTTCTTT.

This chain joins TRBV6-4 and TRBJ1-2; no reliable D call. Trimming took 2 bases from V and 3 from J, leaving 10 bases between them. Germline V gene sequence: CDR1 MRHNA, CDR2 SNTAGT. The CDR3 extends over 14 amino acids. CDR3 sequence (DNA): TGTGCCAGCAGTGACCTTGACCCATACTATGGCTACACCTTC. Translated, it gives CASSDLDPYYGYTF.

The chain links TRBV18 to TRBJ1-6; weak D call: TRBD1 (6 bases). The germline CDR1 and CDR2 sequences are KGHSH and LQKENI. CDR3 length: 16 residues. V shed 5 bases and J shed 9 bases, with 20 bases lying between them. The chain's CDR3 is CASSLDSGAIVSPLHF. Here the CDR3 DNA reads TGTGCCAGCTCATTAGACTCGGGGGCGATTGTTTCACCCCTCCACTTT.

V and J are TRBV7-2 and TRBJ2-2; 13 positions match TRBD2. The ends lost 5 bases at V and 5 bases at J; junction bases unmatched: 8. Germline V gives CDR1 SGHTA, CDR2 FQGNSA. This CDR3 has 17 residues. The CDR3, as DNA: TGTGCCAGCAGCCGGACGACTAGCGGGGGGTGGACCGGGGAGCTGTTTTTT. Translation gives CASSRTTSGGWTGELFF.

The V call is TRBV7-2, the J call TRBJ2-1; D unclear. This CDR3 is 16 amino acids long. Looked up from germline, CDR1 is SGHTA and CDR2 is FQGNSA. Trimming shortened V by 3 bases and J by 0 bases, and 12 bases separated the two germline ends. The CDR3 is CASSFGGYSSYNEQFF. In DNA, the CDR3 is TGTGCCAGCAGCTTTGGTGGCTACAGCTCCTACAATGAGCAGTTCTTC. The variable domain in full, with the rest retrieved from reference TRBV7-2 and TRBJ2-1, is GAGVSQSPSNKVTEKGKDVELRCDPISGHTALYWYRQSLGQGLEFLIYFQGNSAPDKSGLPSDRFSAERTGGSVSTLTIQRTQQEDSAVYLCASSFGGYSSYNEQFFGPGTRLTVL.

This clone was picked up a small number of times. The chain's CDR3 is CASRTGSLSYNSPLHF. CDR3 nucleotides: TGTGCCAGTAGAACCGGCAGTCTCTCCTATAATTCACCCCTCCACTTT. The V gene is TRBV19, the J gene TRBJ1-6, with D hard to call. Germline lookup yields CDR1 LNHDA and CDR2 SQIVND (reference sequence). The CDR3 is made up of 16 amino acids. The V and J ends lost 6 bases and 0 bases respectively, with 12 bases between them. Complete variable domain (other parts from reference TRBV19 and TRBJ1-6): DGGITQSPKYLFRKEGQNVTLSCEQNLNHDAMYWYRQDPGQGLRLIYYSQIVNDFQKGDIAEGYSVSREKKESFPLTVTSAQKNPTAFYLCASRTGSLSYNSPLHFGNGTRLTVT.

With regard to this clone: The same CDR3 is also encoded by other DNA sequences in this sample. The CDR3 here is CASSYSRGVNTEAFF. The DNA for the CDR3 is TGTGCCAGCAGTTACTCCAGGGGCGTCAACACTGAAGCTTTCTTT. This chain connects TRBV6-5 to TRBJ1-1; possibly TRBD1 for D (6 bases). The CDR3 has 15 residues. Germline V gene data show CDR1 as MNHEY and CDR2 as SVGAGI. With 0 bases removed from V and 2 bases from J, the gap between germline ends came to 10 bases.

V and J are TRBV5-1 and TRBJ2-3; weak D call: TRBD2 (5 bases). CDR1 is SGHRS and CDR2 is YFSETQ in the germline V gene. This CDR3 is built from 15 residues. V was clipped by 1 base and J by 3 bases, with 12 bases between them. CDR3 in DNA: TGCGCCAGCAGCTTGCGGGAAGGGTGGACAGATACGCAGTATTTT. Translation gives CASSLREGWTDTQYF.

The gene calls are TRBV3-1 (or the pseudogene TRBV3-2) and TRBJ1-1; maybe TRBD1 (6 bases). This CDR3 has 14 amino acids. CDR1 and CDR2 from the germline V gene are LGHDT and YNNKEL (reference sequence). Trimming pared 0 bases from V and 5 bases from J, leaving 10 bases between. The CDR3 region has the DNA TGTGCCAGCAGCCAAGAGTGGGGGCAGACTGAAGCTTTCTTT. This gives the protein CASSQEWGQTEAFF.

CDR3 residues: CAISDSTGSYDTQYF. The CDR3 nucleotides read TGTGCCATCAGTGATTCAACAGGGAGCTACGATACGCAGTATTTT. The chain links TRBV10-3 to TRBJ2-3, with a tentative D call TRBD1 (6 bases). The CDR3 runs 15 residues. Germline V gives CDR1 ENHRY, CDR2 SYGVKD. The V and J ends lost 3 bases and 6 bases respectively, with 16 bases between them.

The CDR3 reads CASSREGGLNTEAFF. For the CDR3, the DNA is TGTGCCAGCAGCCGCGAAGGGGGGCTCAACACTGAAGCTTTCTTT. The chain recombines TRBV7-9 with TRBJ1-1; possible D gene TRBD1, 6 bases. The CDR3 has 15 residues. Between the trimmed V and J ends, which lost 5 bases and 2 bases, there was a span of 15 bases. CDR1 SEHNR and CDR2 FQNEAQ come from the germline V gene (reference sequence). The full variable domain, completed using reference TRBV7-9 and TRBJ1-1, is DTGVSQNPRHKITKRGQNVTFRCDPISEHNRLYWYRQTLGQGPEFLTYFQNEAQLEKSRLLSDRFSAERPKGSFSTLEIQRTEQGDSAMYLCASSREGGLNTEAFFGQGTRLTVV.

The CDR3: CASSSTGTDTQYF. Here the CDR3 DNA reads TGTGCCAGCAGTTCGACCGGCACAGATACGCAGTATTTT. The rearrangement links TRBV28 to TRBJ2-3; no firm D call. Germline lookup yields CDR1 MDHEN and CDR2 SYDVKM. V lost 4 bases and J 1 base, leaving 6 bases between the germline ends. There are 13 residues in the CDR3.

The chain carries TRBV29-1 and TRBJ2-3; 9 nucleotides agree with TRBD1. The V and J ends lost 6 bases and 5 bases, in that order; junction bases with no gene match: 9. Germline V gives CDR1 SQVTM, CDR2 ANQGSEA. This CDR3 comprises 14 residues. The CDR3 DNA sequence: TGCAGCGTGGCCACAGGGGGCGCGGTAGATACGCAGTATTTT. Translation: CSVATGGAVDTQYF.

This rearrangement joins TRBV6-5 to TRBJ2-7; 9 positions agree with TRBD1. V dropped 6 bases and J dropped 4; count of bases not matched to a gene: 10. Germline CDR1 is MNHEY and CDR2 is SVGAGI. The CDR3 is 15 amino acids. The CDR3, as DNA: TGTGCCAGCAGCCCGGGACAGGGTGGTTGGTACGAGCAGTACTTC. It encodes CASSPGQGGWYEQYF.

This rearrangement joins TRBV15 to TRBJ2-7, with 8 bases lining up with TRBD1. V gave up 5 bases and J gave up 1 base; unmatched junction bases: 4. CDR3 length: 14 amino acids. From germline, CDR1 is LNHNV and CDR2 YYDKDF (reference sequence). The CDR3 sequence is CATSARTGSYEQYF. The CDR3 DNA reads TGTGCCACCAGCGCCCGGACAGGGTCCTACGAGCAGTACTTC.

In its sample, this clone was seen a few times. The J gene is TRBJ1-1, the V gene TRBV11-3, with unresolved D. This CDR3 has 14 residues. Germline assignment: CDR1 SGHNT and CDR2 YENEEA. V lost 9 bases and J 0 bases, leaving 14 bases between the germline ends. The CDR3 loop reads CASQLDGLNTEAFF. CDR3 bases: TGTGCCAGTCAACTGGACGGATTGAACACTGAAGCTTTCTTT.

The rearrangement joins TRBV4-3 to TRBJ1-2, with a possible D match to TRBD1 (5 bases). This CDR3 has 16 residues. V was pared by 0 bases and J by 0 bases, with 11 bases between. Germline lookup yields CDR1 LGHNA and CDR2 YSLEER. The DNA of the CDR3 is TGCGCCAGCAGCCAAGACAGGGCGACTCCTAACTATGGCTACACCTTC. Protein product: CASSQDRATPNYGYTF.

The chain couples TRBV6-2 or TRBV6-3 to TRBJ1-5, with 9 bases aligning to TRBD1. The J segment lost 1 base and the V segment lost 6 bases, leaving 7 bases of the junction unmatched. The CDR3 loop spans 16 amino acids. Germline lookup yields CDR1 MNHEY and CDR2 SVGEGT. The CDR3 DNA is TGTGCCAGCAGCCCTTCAGGACAGGGGAGCAATCAGCCCCAGCATTTT. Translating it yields CASSPSGQGSNQPQHF.

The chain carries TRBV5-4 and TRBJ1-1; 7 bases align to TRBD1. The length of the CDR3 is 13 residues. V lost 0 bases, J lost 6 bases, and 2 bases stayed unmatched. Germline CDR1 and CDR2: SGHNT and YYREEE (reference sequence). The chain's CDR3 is CASSLDRGPEAFF. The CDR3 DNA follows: TGTGCCAGCAGCTTGGACAGGGGCCCTGAAGCTTTCTTT.

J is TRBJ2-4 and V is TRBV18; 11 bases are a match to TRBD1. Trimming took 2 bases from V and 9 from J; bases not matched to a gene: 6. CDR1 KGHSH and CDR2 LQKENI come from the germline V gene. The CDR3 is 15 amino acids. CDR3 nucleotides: TGTGCCAGCTCACCATCGTCCGGGACAGGGGGCATTCAGTACTTC. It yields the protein CASSPSSGTGGIQYF.